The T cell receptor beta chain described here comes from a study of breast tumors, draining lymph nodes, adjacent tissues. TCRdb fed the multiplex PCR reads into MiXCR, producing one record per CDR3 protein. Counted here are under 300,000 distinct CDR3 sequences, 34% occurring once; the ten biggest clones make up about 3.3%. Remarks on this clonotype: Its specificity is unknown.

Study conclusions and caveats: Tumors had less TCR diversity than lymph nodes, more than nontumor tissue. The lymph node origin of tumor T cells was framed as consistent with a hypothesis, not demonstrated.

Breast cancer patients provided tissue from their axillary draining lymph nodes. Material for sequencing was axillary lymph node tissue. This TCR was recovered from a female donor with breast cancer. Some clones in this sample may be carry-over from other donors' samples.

CDR3 in DNA: TGTGCCAGCAGACCCTCCCGGAGACCCACAGATACGCAGTATTTT. It is translated as CASRPSRRPTDTQYF. The J gene is TRBJ2-3, the V gene TRBV3-1; D remains unclear. V was pared by 6 bases and J by 2 bases, with 15 bases between. The CDR3 has 15 amino acids. Germline V gives CDR1 LGHDT, CDR2 YNNKEL (reference sequence).